This T cell receptor (beta chain) was profiled in a study of regulatory T cells in long-lasting Graves disease. CDR3 size: 17 residues. Germline V gene data show CDR1 as DFQATT and CDR2 as SNEGSKA (reference sequence). Trimming cost V 0 bases and J 1 base; bases outside gene matches: 7. In its sample, this clonotype was seen a few times. Building of the TCR beta libraries involved iRepertoire HTBI primers and Arm-PCR of CDR3 regions. TCRdb re-called the multiplex PCR reads through MiXCR, storing one row per CDR3 protein. The sample records around 500,000 distinct CDR3 sequences, approximately 15% being singletons. Regarding time point: newly diagnosed GD, antithyroid drugs for less than 3 months. The TCR library was prepared using RNA isolated from PBMCs. The data also belong to a second study, concerning T cells in Graves' hyperthyroidism and ophthalmopathy.

Sequenced here: peripheral blood mononuclear cells (PBMCs), sampled at new diagnosis, from a patient treated with antithyroid drugs. V and J are TRBV20-1 and TRBJ2-2; 8 bases line up with TRBD2. This clonotype was sampled from a man aged 25 to 45 with Graves disease. For the CDR3, the DNA is TGCAGTGCTAGAGATGCCTCCCTAGCGGGGAACACCGGGGAGCTGTTTTTT. This codes for CSARDASLAGNTGELFF.